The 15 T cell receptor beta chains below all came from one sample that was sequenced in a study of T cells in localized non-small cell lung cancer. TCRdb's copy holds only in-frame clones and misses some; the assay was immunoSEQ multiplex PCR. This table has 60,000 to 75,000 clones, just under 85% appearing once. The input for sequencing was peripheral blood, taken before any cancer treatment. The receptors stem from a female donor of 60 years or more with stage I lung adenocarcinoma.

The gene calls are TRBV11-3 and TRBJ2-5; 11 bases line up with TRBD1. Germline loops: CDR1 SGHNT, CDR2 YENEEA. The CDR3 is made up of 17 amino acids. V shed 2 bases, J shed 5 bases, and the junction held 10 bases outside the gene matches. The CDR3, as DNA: TGTGCCAGCAGCTTATTCCTAGGACAGGGGGCGCAGGAGACCCAGTACTTC. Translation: CASSLFLGQGAQETQYF.

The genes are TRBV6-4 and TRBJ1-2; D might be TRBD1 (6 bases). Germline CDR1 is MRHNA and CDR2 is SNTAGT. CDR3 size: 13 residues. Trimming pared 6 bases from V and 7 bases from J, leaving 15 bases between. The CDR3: CASRPGHRAGYTF. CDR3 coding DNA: TGTGCCAGCAGGCCGGGACACCGGGCTGGCTACACCTTC.

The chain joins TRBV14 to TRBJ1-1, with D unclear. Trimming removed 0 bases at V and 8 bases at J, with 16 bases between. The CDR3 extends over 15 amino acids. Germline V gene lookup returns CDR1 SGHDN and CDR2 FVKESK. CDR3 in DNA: TGTGCCAGCAGCCAAGATGGCGGCTTTGGCAGAGAAGCTTTCTTT. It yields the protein CASSQDGGFGREAFF.

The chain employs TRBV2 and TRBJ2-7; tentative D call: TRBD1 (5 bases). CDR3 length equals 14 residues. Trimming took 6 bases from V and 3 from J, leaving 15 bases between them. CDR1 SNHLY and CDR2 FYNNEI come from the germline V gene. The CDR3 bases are TGTGCCAGCAGCCTCTCGACAGTAAACTACGAGCAGTACTTC. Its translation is CASSLSTVNYEQYF.

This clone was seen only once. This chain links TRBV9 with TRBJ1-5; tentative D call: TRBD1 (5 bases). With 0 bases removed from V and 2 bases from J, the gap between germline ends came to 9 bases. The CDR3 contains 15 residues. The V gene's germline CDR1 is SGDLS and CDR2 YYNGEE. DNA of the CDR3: TGTGCCAGCAGCGTAGAGGGGTCGGGCAATCAGCCCCAGCATTTT. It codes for CASSVEGSGNQPQHF.

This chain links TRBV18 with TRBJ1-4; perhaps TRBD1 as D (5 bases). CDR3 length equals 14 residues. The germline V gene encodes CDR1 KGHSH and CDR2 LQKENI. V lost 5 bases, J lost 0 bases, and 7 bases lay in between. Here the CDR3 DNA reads TGTGCCAGCTCAGGGACCCCAACTAATGAAAAACTGTTTTTT. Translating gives CASSGTPTNEKLFF.

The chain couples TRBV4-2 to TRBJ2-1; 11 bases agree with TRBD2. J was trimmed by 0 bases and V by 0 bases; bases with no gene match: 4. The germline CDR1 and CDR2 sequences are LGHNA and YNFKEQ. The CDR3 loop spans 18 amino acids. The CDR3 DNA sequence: TGTGCCAGCAGCCAAGATAGCGGGAGGGCCGTCTCCTACAATGAGCAGTTCTTC. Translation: CASSQDSGRAVSYNEQFF.

In nucleotides, the CDR3 is TGCGCCAGCAGCCAAAGAGGGCGCCGATTAGCGGGGGAGAACACCGGGGAGCTGTTTTTT. It is translated as CASSQRGRRLAGENTGELFF. The rearrangement joins TRBV4-1 to TRBJ2-2; TRBD2 matches at 9 bases. Germline V CDR1 and CDR2: MGHRA, YSYEKL. Trimming at V came to 2 bases and at J to 1 base, leaving 14 bases not matched to a gene. This CDR3 is 20 amino acids long.

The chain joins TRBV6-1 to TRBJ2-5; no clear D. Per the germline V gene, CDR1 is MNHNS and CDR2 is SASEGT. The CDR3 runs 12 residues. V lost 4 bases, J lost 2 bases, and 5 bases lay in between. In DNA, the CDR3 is TGTGCCAGCAGTGTGGTGCAAGAGACCCAGTACTTC. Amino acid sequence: CASSVVQETQYF.

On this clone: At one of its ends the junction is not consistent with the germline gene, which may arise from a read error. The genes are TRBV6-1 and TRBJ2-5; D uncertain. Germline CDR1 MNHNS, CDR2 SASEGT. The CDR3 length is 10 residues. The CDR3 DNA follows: TGTGCCAGCAGAGAAGAGACCCAGTACTTC. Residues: CASREETQYF.

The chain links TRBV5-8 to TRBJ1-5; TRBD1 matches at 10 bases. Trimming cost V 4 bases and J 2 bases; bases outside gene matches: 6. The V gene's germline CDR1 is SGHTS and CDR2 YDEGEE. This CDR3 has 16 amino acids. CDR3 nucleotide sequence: TGTGCCAGCAGCCACTTTGGGACAGGGGGCAATCAGCCCCAGCATTTT. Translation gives CASSHFGTGGNQPQHF.

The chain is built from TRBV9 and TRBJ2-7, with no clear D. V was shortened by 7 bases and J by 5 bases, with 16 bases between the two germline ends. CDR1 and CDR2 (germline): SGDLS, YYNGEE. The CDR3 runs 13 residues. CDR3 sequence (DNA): TGTGCCAGCTCATCGGACGGTGGCGACGAGCAGTACTTC. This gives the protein CASSSDGGDEQYF.

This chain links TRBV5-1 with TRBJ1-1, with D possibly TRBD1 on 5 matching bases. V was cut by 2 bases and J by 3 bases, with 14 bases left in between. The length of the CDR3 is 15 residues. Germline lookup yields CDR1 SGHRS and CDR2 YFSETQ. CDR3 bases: TGCGCCAGCAGCTTAACAGGACAAACCTACACTGAAGCTTTCTTT. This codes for CASSLTGQTYTEAFF.

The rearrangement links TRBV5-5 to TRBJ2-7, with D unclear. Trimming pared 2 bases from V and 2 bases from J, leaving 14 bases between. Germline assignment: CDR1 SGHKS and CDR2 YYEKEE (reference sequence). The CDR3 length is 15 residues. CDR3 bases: TGTGCCAGCAGCTTTGAGATTATTCCACCCTACGAGCAGTACTTC. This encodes CASSFEIIPPYEQYF.

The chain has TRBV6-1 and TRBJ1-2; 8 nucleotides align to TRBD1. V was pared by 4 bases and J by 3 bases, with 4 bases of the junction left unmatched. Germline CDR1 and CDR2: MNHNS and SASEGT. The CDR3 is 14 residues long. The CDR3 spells CASSGTGTHYGYTF. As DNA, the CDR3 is TGTGCCAGCAGTGGGACAGGGACGCACTATGGCTACACCTTC.